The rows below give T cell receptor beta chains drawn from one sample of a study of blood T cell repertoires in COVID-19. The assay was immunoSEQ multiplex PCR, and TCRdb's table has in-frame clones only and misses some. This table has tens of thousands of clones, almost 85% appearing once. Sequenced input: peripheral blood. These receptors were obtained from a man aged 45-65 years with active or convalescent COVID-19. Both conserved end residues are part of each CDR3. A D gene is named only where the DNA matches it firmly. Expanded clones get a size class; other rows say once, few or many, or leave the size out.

cdr3_nt: TGTGCCAGCAGTGAAGCGGGGGCCTACACAGATACGCAGTATTTT
cdr3_aa: CASSEAGAYTDTQYF
v_call: TRBV6-1
cdr3_length: 15
d_call: NA
clone_size: NA
j_call: TRBJ2-3

cdr3_nt: TGTGCCAGCAGTGCAGTCACAGATACGCAGTATTTT
cdr3_aa: CASSAVTDTQYF
v_call: TRBV2
cdr3_length: 12
d_call: NA
clone_size: NA
j_call: TRBJ2-3

cdr3_nt: TGTGCCAGCAGTCCCCGGGGGGGGTACACTGAAGCTTTCTTT
cdr3_aa: CASSPRGGYTEAFF
v_call: TRBV6-5
cdr3_length: 14
d_call: NA
clone_size: NA
j_call: TRBJ1-1

cdr3_nt: TGTGCCAGTAGTATAGGAGGGCAAGGCTACGAGCAGTACTTC
cdr3_aa: CASSIGGQGYEQYF
v_call: TRBV19
cdr3_length: 14
d_call: NA
clone_size: many
j_call: TRBJ2-7

cdr3_nt: TGTGCCAGCAGCGTTGGGGGCCCCTACGAGCAGTACTTC
cdr3_aa: CASSVGGPYEQYF
v_call: TRBV9
cdr3_length: 13
d_call: NA
clone_size: few
j_call: TRBJ2-7

cdr3_nt: TGTGCCACCAGTGCTGGGACAGCGGAATCCCACTATGGCTACACCTTC
cdr3_aa: CATSAGTAESHYGYTF
v_call: TRBV24-1
cdr3_length: 16
d_call: TRBD1
clone_size: NA
j_call: TRBJ1-2

cdr3_nt: TGCAGCGCCTCCGGGACTAGCGGGGGCCCCTCTTACACCGGGGAGCTGTTTTTT
cdr3_aa: CSASGTSGGPSYTGELFF
v_call: TRBV29-1
cdr3_length: 18
d_call: TRBD2
clone_size: NA
j_call: TRBJ2-2

cdr3_nt: TGTGCCAGCTCACCAAGGGACAGGGGCGAAGAGCAGTACTTC
cdr3_aa: CASSPRDRGEEQYF
v_call: TRBV18
cdr3_length: 14
d_call: TRBD1
clone_size: NA
j_call: TRBJ2-7

cdr3_nt: TGTGCCAGCAGCCAAGATCGCGACAGGGGGCGCGGCTACACCTTC
cdr3_aa: CASSQDRDRGRGYTF
v_call: TRBV4-2
cdr3_length: 15
d_call: TRBD1
clone_size: NA
j_call: TRBJ1-2

cdr3_nt: TGTGCCAGTAGTAGAGGGACAGGGGCCGATACGCAGTATTTT
cdr3_aa: CASSRGTGADTQYF
v_call: TRBV19
cdr3_length: 14
d_call: TRBD1
clone_size: NA
j_call: TRBJ2-3

cdr3_nt: TGTGCCAGCAGCTCGGAGACTAGCGGATTCACAGATACGCAGTATTTT
cdr3_aa: CASSSETSGFTDTQYF
v_call: TRBV7-8
cdr3_length: 16
d_call: TRBD2
clone_size: NA
j_call: TRBJ2-3